The clone carrying this T cell receptor (beta chain) was observed a few times. Its target is not known. Trimming pared 0 bases from V and 0 bases from J, leaving 7 bases between. CDR1 is SGDLS, CDR2 YYNGEE, per germline. The CDR3 runs to 16 residues. The data were taken from a study of post-analysis software for immune sequencing data. In the study overall: Progressive-relapsing, secondary progressive and relapsing-remitting multiple sclerosis were among the disease courses included.

Study-wide results and caveats: With F measure, samples from one preparation batch clustered together strongly. Significantly decreased normalized Chao1 diversity was recorded for multiple sclerosis patients relative to controls. Roughly 5 TRBV segments were significantly more frequent in patients than in controls. TRBV5-6, TRBV5-1 and TRBV20-1 were among these segments.

Incorporated into the TCR beta cDNA libraries were unique molecular identifiers, which served to reduce PCR and sequencing biases. Yield was roughly 0.5 million cDNA molecules from around 1 to 9.1 million T cells. TCRdb redid the calling of the PCR reads with MiXCR, one entry per CDR3 protein. In the table there are about 540,000 distinct CDR3 sequences, around 31% of which are singletons. Sequencing was done on a sample of blood. The sequence derives from a girl under 18 with multiple sclerosis. The chain links TRBV9 to TRBJ2-6; D gene unclear. The CDR3 bases are TGTGCCAGCAGCGTAGACCGAGTCTCTGGGGCCAACGTCCTGACTTTC. Its translation is CASSVDRVSGANVLTF.